These 18 T cell receptor beta chains originate from one sample sequenced in a study of T cells in Graves' hyperthyroidism and ophthalmopathy. TCR beta CDR3 sequences were amplified from RNA transcripts. HTBI primers were employed in a first-round RT-PCR of the TCR CDR3. MiXCR was run by TCRdb on the multiplex PCR reads, yielding one entry per CDR3 protein. The table includes 600,000 to 650,000 distinct CDR3 sequences, around 21% detected once. The sequenced sample was blood. The receptors derive from a man aged 25 to 45 with Graves' ophthalmopathy.

This clonotype was counted a single time. The chain has TRBV20-1 and TRBJ2-7, with D possibly matching TRBD1 (8 bases). The CDR3 covers 13 residues. V was clipped by 7 bases and J by 3 bases, with 16 bases between them. The germline gives CDR1 DFQATT, CDR2 SNEGSKA (reference sequence). The chain's CDR3 is CSDLQGGNYEQYF. DNA for the CDR3: TGCAGTGACTTACAGGGGGGGAACTACGAGCAGTACTTC.

The J gene is TRBJ2-7, the V gene TRBV29-1; 9 nucleotides agree with TRBD1. The CDR3 has 13 amino acids. Germline trimming cut 7 bases from V and 7 bases from J; bases unmatched to any gene: 11. Germline CDR1 is SQVTM and CDR2 is ANQGSEA. CDR3 nucleotides: TGCAGCGCCTGGGACAGGGTCGTTTGGGAGCAGTACTTC. This encodes CSAWDRVVWEQYF.

The table lists this clonotype with many counts. The rearrangement joins TRBV28 to TRBJ1-1, with a possible D match to TRBD1 (6 bases). There are 15 residues in the CDR3. V shed 3 bases and J shed 6 bases, with 17 bases lying between them. Germline assignment: CDR1 MDHEN and CDR2 SYDVKM. The chain's CDR3 is CASSFSRGATAEAFF. CDR3 DNA: TGTGCCAGCAGTTTCAGCAGGGGCGCGACGGCTGAAGCTTTCTTT.

This clonotype was seen a single time. A much larger clone differs by one base, so this may be a read error. V and J are TRBV11-3 and TRBJ2-7; D is undetermined. Germline assignment: CDR1 SGHNT and CDR2 YENEEA. The CDR3 length is 13 residues. The CDR3: CASSLGSAPEQYF. The CDR3 DNA follows: TGTGCCAGCAGTTTAGGGTCTGCGCCCGAGCAGTACTTC.

Turning to this clonotype: Just one base apart from a much larger clone, this may be a read error. This rearrangement joins TRBV28 to TRBJ1-2; no clear D gene. The V and J ends lost 6 bases and 4 bases respectively, with 18 bases between them. The CDR3 consists of 15 residues. Germline V CDR1 and CDR2: MDHEN, SYDVKM. The CDR3 nucleotides read TGTGCCAGCAGCCAAACCACCCAGAGGAGCTATGGCTACACCTTC. This encodes CASSQTTQRSYGYTF.

V usage is TRBV6-1 and J usage is TRBJ2-4; D possibly corresponds to TRBD1 (6 bases). This CDR3 region has 17 residues. The V gene's germline CDR1 is MNHNS and CDR2 SASEGT. V was trimmed by 6 bases and J by 0 bases, leaving 18 bases between them. CDR3 residues: CASRETGTFLAKNIQYF. Here the CDR3 DNA reads TGTGCCAGCAGAGAGACCGGGACATTCTTAGCCAAAAACATTCAGTACTTC.

This clonotype was recorded many times. The gene calls are TRBV10-3 and TRBJ2-3; D might be TRBD1 or TRBD2, each matching 5 bases. The CDR3 is 11 amino acids. V gave up 8 bases and J gave up 11 bases, with 14 bases separating them. Germline V CDR1 and CDR2: ENHRY, SYGVKD. The CDR3 DNA follows: TGTGCCATCGGGACGGAAGCGGAGCAGTATTTT. Translating gives CAIGTEAEQYF.

This clonotype was seen at least ten times. J is TRBJ2-5 and V is TRBV3-1; D tentatively reads TRBD1 or TRBD2 (5 bases each). V lost 1 base and J 6 bases, leaving 6 bases between the germline ends. This CDR3 has 12 amino acids. CDR1 is LGHDT, CDR2 YNNKEL, per germline (reference sequence). CDR3 nucleotides: TGTGCCAGCAGCCAAGGGGGACAGACCCAGTACTTC. Translation gives CASSQGGQTQYF.

This clonotype occurred many times. V usage is TRBV28 and J usage is TRBJ2-1, with 10 bases identical to TRBD2. The CDR3 is made up of 16 amino acids. The germline V gene has CDR1 MDHEN and CDR2 SYDVKM. J gave up 2 bases and V 1 base, and 2 bases lay outside the gene matches. This CDR3 is CASSLSGTSAYNEQFF. The CDR3 region has the DNA TGTGCCAGCAGTTTATCCGGGACTAGCGCCTACAATGAGCAGTTCTTC. Combining the CDR3 with reference TRBV28 and TRBJ2-1 gives the whole variable domain DVKVTQSSRYLVKRTGEKVFLECVQDMDHENMFWYRQDPGLGLRLIYFSYDVKMKEKGDIPEGYSVSREKKERFSLILESASTNQTSMYLCASSLSGTSAYNEQFFGPGTRLTVL.

The V call is TRBV3-1, the J call TRBJ2-2; 9 nucleotides line up with TRBD1. V lost 5 bases to trimming and J lost 4 bases; unmatched junction nucleotides: 8. The CDR3 extends over 16 amino acids. Germline-derived CDR1 and CDR2 are LGHDT and YNNKEL (reference sequence). The CDR3 DNA reads as TGTGCCAGCAGCGAAACAGGGGGCGCGAGCACCGGGGAGCTGTTTTTT. Translating gives CASSETGGASTGELFF.

This clonotype was observed many times. The gene calls are TRBV28 and TRBJ2-7; 7 positions match TRBD2. This CDR3 region has 14 residues. The junction had 5 bases not matched to a gene; V was cut back by 1 base and J by 5 bases. Per germline, CDR1 MDHEN and CDR2 SYDVKM. For the CDR3, the DNA is TGTGCCAGCAGTTTATACGGGGGGAACCACGAGCAGTACTTC. This translates into CASSLYGGNHEQYF.

This chain joins TRBV6-6 and TRBJ2-7; D not certain. The CDR3 is 12 residues long. Germline V gene lookup returns CDR1 MNHNY and CDR2 SVGAGI (reference sequence). Between the trimmed V and J ends, which lost 0 bases and 6 bases, there was a span of 6 bases. The CDR3 reads CASSYSSSEQYF. For the CDR3, the DNA is TGTGCCAGCAGTTACTCGTCGAGCGAGCAGTACTTC.

CDR3 loop: CASSVESTGLTEAFF. The CDR3 coding sequence is TGTGCCAGCAGCGTAGAATCGACGGGTTTGACTGAAGCTTTCTTT. This rearrangement joins TRBV9 to TRBJ1-1; D is unclear. The CDR3 has 15 amino acids. Germline CDR1 reads SGDLS; CDR2 reads YYNGEE. With 0 bases removed from V and 5 bases from J, the gap between germline ends came to 14 bases.

This clonotype was seen many times. The gene calls are TRBV11-2 and TRBJ1-1; 7 positions match TRBD1. The germline gives CDR1 SGHAT, CDR2 FQNNGV. The CDR3 extends over 18 amino acids. Trimming took 6 bases from V and 0 from J; bases not matched to a gene: 16. Here the CDR3 reads CASRRSDRLRGVNTEAFF. Here the CDR3 DNA reads TGTGCCAGCAGACGATCGGACAGGCTCAGGGGGGTGAACACTGAAGCTTTCTTT.

The chain recombines TRBV3-1 with TRBJ2-1; 8 nucleotides line up with TRBD2. The J segment lost 9 bases and the V segment lost 2 bases, leaving 9 bases of the junction unmatched. Germline V gene lookup returns CDR1 LGHDT and CDR2 YNNKEL (reference sequence). There are 15 residues in the CDR3. This chain's CDR3 is CASSQTSGRESEQFF. CDR3 DNA sequence: TGTGCCAGCAGCCAAACTAGCGGAAGGGAGAGTGAGCAGTTCTTC.

V usage is TRBV15 and J usage is TRBJ1-4; D possibly corresponds to TRBD1 (5 bases). V was trimmed by 0 bases and J by 8 bases, leaving 13 bases between them. The CDR3 is 15 residues long. Looked up from germline, CDR1 is LNHNV and CDR2 is YYDKDF (reference sequence). This CDR3 is CATSRERQGWEKLFF. The DNA of the CDR3 is TGTGCCACCAGCAGAGAGCGGCAGGGTTGGGAAAAACTGTTTTTT.

V usage is TRBV27 and J usage is TRBJ2-1, with D possibly matching TRBD2 (6 bases). CDR1 is MNHEY, CDR2 SMNVEV, per germline (reference sequence). The CDR3 is 14 amino acids. Between the trimmed V and J ends, which lost 11 bases and 3 bases, there was a span of 17 bases. This chain's CDR3 is CAAAGWRDYNEQFF. CDR3 DNA sequence: TGTGCCGCGGCGGGGTGGCGGGACTACAATGAGCAGTTCTTC.

This clonotype was recorded at least ten times. The chain couples TRBV28 to TRBJ2-2; D may be TRBD2 (6 bases). The germline V gene has CDR1 MDHEN and CDR2 SYDVKM. This CDR3 is 15 amino acids long. Trimming left V 4 bases short and J 0 bases short, with 9 bases between. The CDR3 here is CASSSAGTNTGELFF. CDR3 DNA sequence: TGTGCCAGCAGTTCCGCGGGAACGAACACCGGGGAGCTGTTTTTT.